The next 27 T cell receptor beta chains were all read from a single sample in a study of glioma-infiltrating T cells after dendritic cell vaccination. Measured with immunoSEQ multiplex PCR; TCRdb has only the in-frame clones, and not every one. Here the sample spans 50,000 to 55,000 clones, around 89% being singletons. Indicated time point: after dendritic cell vaccination, including at tumor progression/relapse. The material was blood, obtained after dendritic cell vaccination. The receptors were sampled from a human donor with glioblastoma.

The chain recombines TRBV9 with TRBJ2-4; 7 nucleotides line up with TRBD1. The CDR3 consists of 15 residues. Germline CDR1 is SGDLS and CDR2 is YYNGEE. V gave up 3 bases and J gave up 7 bases; unmatched junction bases: 10. As DNA, the CDR3 is TGTGCCAGCAGCGAATCGGGACAGCCGCTGAACATTCAGTACTTC. Protein product: CASSESGQPLNIQYF.

The chain employs TRBV21-1 and TRBJ1-1; the table's TRBD1 call for D was not verified on the DNA. TRBV21-1 is shown as a pseudogene. This CDR3 comprises 14 residues. Written as DNA, the CDR3 is TGTGCCAGCAGCACAATACAGGGGGACACTGAAGCTTTCTTT. Its protein is CASSTIQGDTEAFF.

The V call is TRBV15, the J call TRBJ2-7; D not resolved. Germline V CDR1 and CDR2: LNHNV, YYDKDF (reference sequence). This CDR3 has 14 amino acids. V dropped 0 bases and J dropped 2 bases, with 8 bases sitting between them. CDR3 coding DNA: TGTGCCACCAGCAGAGATTCTAATACCTACGAGCAGTACTTC. Encoded protein: CATSRDSNTYEQYF.

The chain employs TRBV29-1 and TRBJ2-3; the match to TRBD1 covers 9 bases. The germline CDR1 and CDR2 sequences are SQVTM and ANQGSEA. The CDR3 runs to 14 residues. V gave up 4 bases and J gave up 4 bases; unmatched junction bases: 6. This CDR3 is CSVAGTGIADTQYF. Written as DNA, the CDR3 is TGCAGCGTTGCCGGGACAGGGATCGCAGATACGCAGTATTTT.

J is TRBJ2-7 and V is TRBV27; 7 positions agree with TRBD1. The CDR3 sequence is 14 residues long. V was pared by 4 bases and J by 3 bases, with 6 bases of the junction left unmatched. Germline CDR1 reads MNHEY; CDR2 reads SMNVEV (reference sequence). This CDR3 reads CASSSRGSYYEQYF. The CDR3 DNA is TGTGCCAGCAGTTCCAGGGGGTCATACTACGAGCAGTACTTC.

The CDR3, as DNA: TGTGCCAGCAGCGTAAGTTCGTATCTAGCGGGAGAGCAGTTCTTC. As protein: CASSVSSYLAGEQFF. The chain combines TRBV9 with TRBJ2-1; 9 bases match TRBD2. Germline V gene sequence: CDR1 SGDLS, CDR2 YYNGEE. Germline trimming cut 1 base from V and 10 bases from J; bases unmatched to any gene: 9. The CDR3 is 15 amino acids.

The J gene is TRBJ2-7, the V gene TRBV19; 10 nucleotides align to TRBD2. CDR1 is LNHDA and CDR2 is SQIVND in the germline V gene (reference sequence). V gave up 4 bases and J gave up 6 bases; unmatched junction bases: 9. CDR3 length: 15 amino acids. CDR3 sequence: CASSTSLAGVSEQYF. CDR3 DNA sequence: TGTGCCAGTAGTACCTCCCTAGCGGGAGTATCCGAGCAGTACTTC. Together with reference TRBV19 and TRBJ2-7, the CDR3 gives the full variable domain: DGGITQSPKYLFRKEGQNVTLSCEQNLNHDAMYWYRQDPGQGLRLIYYSQIVNDFQKGDIAEGYSVSREKKESFPLTVTSAQKNPTAFYLCASSTSLAGVSEQYFGPGTRLTVT.

The chain joins TRBV5-1 to TRBJ2-1; TRBD1 matches 10 bases. Per the germline V gene, CDR1 is SGHRS and CDR2 is YFSETQ. After removal of 5 bases from V and 13 bases from J, the junction contained 12 bases not matched to a gene. CDR3 size: 14 residues. CDR3 DNA: TGCGCCAGCAGACGCGCCCTCCGGACAGGGGGACAGTTCTTC. Protein: CASRRALRTGGQFF.

This chain joins TRBV27 and TRBJ2-7; D uncertain. This CDR3 is built from 13 residues. Germline assignment: CDR1 MNHEY and CDR2 SMNVEV (reference sequence). The V end lost 7 bases, the J end lost 2 bases, and 12 bases lay between the germline ends. The chain's CDR3 is CASTSFVTYEQYF. In DNA form, the CDR3 reads TGTGCCAGCACCTCTTTTGTTACCTACGAGCAGTACTTC.

There are a few counts of this clone. The rearrangement joins TRBV28 to TRBJ2-7, with 11 bases lining up with TRBD1. The CDR3 runs to 15 residues. CDR1 and CDR2 (germline): MDHEN, SYDVKM. Trimming at V came to 4 bases and at J to 2 bases, leaving 4 bases not matched to a gene. This chain's CDR3 is CASSSGQGVTYEQYF. The CDR3 bases are TGTGCCAGCAGTTCGGGACAGGGGGTGACCTACGAGCAGTACTTC.

The chain couples TRBV11-3 to TRBJ2-2, with 11 bases aligning to TRBD2. The V gene end was trimmed by 0 bases and the J gene end by 5 bases; junction bases not matched to a gene: 5. Germline-derived CDR1 and CDR2 are SGHNT and YENEEA. This CDR3 comprises 17 residues. The CDR3 loop is CASSLELAGVFTGELFF. The CDR3 DNA reads as TGTGCCAGCAGCTTAGAACTAGCGGGAGTATTTACCGGGGAGCTGTTTTTT.

The CDR3 DNA follows: TGTGCCAGCAGTCCAAATCACAGGAACTCTGGAAACACCATATATTTT. It yields the protein CASSPNHRNSGNTIYF. The V and J genes are TRBV28 and TRBJ1-3; the D gene is possibly TRBD1 (5 bases). The CDR3 loop spans 16 amino acids. Germline V gene data show CDR1 as MDHEN and CDR2 as SYDVKM. Trimming removed 5 bases at V and 0 bases at J, with 14 bases between.

The gene calls are TRBV5-4 and TRBJ2-7, with 9 positions matching TRBD2. The CDR3 runs 15 residues. The germline gives CDR1 SGHNT, CDR2 YYREEE (reference sequence). Trimming took 0 bases from V and 7 from J; bases not matched to a gene: 8. This CDR3 is CASSLGREGLREQYF. DNA of the CDR3: TGTGCCAGCAGCTTGGGGCGGGAGGGCCTTCGAGAGCAGTACTTC.

The chain employs TRBV28 and TRBJ1-6, with 7 bases matching TRBD1. The CDR3 has 16 amino acids. Trimming cost V 5 bases and J 6 bases; bases outside gene matches: 10. The germline V gene has CDR1 MDHEN and CDR2 SYDVKM. The CDR3 DNA is TGTGCCAGCAGTCCGACAGGGAGAGGGCCTAATTCACCCCTCCACTTT. This sequence encodes CASSPTGRGPNSPLHF.

This chain joins TRBV30 and TRBJ2-7; TRBD1 matches at 7 bases. The CDR3 is 13 residues long. Trimming cost V 6 bases and J 4 bases; bases outside gene matches: 9. CDR1 is GTSNPN, CDR2 SVGIG, per germline (reference sequence). CDR3 loop: CACNRDSKYEQYF. For the CDR3, the DNA is TGTGCCTGCAACCGGGACAGTAAATACGAGCAGTACTTC. The full variable domain, in which reference TRBV30 and TRBJ2-7 provide the parts outside the CDR3, is SQTIHQWPATLVQPVGSPLSLECTVEGTSNPNLYWYRQAAGRGLQLLFYSVGIGQISSEVPQNLSASRPQDRQFILSSKKLLLSDSGFYLCACNRDSKYEQYFGPGTRLTVT.

This clone was picked up a small number of times. The V and J genes are TRBV27 and TRBJ2-7, with TRBD1 identical over 12 bases. Germline CDR1 reads MNHEY; CDR2 reads SMNVEV (reference sequence). V was pared by 4 bases and J by 4 bases, with 14 bases of the junction left unmatched. This CDR3 has 18 residues. The DNA of the CDR3 is TGTGCCAGCAGTTCCCGACGGGACAGGGGGCTAACAGGGTACGAGCAGTACTTC. Translated: CASSSRRDRGLTGYEQYF.

The CDR3 is CASSPGGQKYEQYF. The CDR3 DNA follows: TGTGCCAGCTCACCAGGGGGACAGAAGTACGAGCAGTACTTC. V is TRBV18 and J is TRBJ2-5; 7 bases fit TRBD1. The last part of the DNA fits TRBJ2-7 better; the J call may be wrong. The germline gives CDR1 KGHSH, CDR2 LQKENI. The CDR3 totals 14 residues.

The V and J genes are TRBV28 and TRBJ2-7, with 7 bases identical to TRBD2. V lost 8 bases and J lost 3; bases outside the gene matches: 13. The CDR3 loop spans 15 amino acids. In germline, CDR1 is MDHEN, CDR2 SYDVKM. CDR3 residues: CASVGASGFNYEQYF. CDR3 bases: TGTGCCAGCGTAGGGGCTAGCGGATTTAACTACGAGCAGTACTTC.

The rearrangement links TRBV4-3 to TRBJ2-1; 8 bases map to TRBD2. V lost 0 bases to trimming and J lost 3 bases; unmatched junction nucleotides: 10. The length of the CDR3 is 18 residues. Germline V gene sequence: CDR1 LGHNA, CDR2 YSLEER. CDR3 coding DNA: TGCGCCAGCAGCCAAGATCTTACAAGCGGGAGTCTCTACAATGAGCAGTTCTTC. This translates into CASSQDLTSGSLYNEQFF.

The V and J genes are TRBV10-3 and TRBJ1-5; perhaps TRBD1 as D (6 bases). The germline V gene encodes CDR1 ENHRY and CDR2 SYGVKD. V was trimmed by 9 bases and J by 5 bases, leaving 11 bases between them. The CDR3 length is 12 residues. CDR3 region: CAIGGADQPQHF. The CDR3 DNA reads as TGTGCCATTGGGGGGGCTGATCAGCCCCAGCATTTT.

The chain links TRBV29-1 to TRBJ2-3; TRBD1 aligns across 7 bases. The CDR3 length is 12 residues. Germline loops: CDR1 SQVTM, CDR2 ANQGSEA. With V trimmed by 6 bases and J by 4 bases, 4 bases remained unmatched. This CDR3 reads CSVAQGSDTQYF. CDR3 coding DNA: TGCAGCGTGGCACAGGGGTCAGATACGCAGTATTTT.

The rearrangement uses TRBV25-1 and TRBJ1-4; 9 nucleotides align to TRBD1. CDR3 length: 14 residues. Germline lookup yields CDR1 MGHDK and CDR2 SYGVNS. V gave up 2 bases and J gave up 15 bases; unmatched junction bases: 10. The CDR3 nucleotides are TGTGCCAGCAGTGAAGGAGGGACAGGGATGATAGTGTTTTTT. Encoded protein: CASSEGGTGMIVFF.

This clone appeared a few times. V is TRBV27 and J is TRBJ1-5; maybe TRBD1 (5 bases). CDR1 is MNHEY, CDR2 SMNVEV, per germline (reference sequence). Trimming shortened V by 5 bases and J by 3 bases, and 11 bases separated the two germline ends. CDR3 size: 14 residues. CDR3 nucleotides: TGTGCCAGCAGTACTCACAGGTTCAATCAGCCCCAGCATTTT. The encoded protein is CASSTHRFNQPQHF.

V is TRBV28 and J is TRBJ2-7; maybe TRBD2 (6 bases). The ends were cut back, 5 bases at V and 2 bases at J, with 13 bases in the middle. Germline loops: CDR1 MDHEN, CDR2 SYDVKM. The CDR3 is made up of 14 amino acids. This CDR3 is CASSRDFLAYEQYF. Written as DNA, the CDR3 is TGTGCCAGCAGTCGGGACTTTCTTGCCTACGAGCAGTACTTC.

This sequence joins TRBV7-3 and TRBJ2-7, with 10 bases lining up with TRBD2. Germline-derived CDR1 and CDR2 are SGHTA and FQGTGA. The length of the CDR3 is 14 residues. J gave up 6 bases and V 5 bases, and 7 bases lay outside the gene matches. The CDR3 region has the DNA TGTGCCAGCAGCAGAGGACTAGCGGCGGGCGAGCAGTACTTC. Translating it yields CASSRGLAAGEQYF.

This chain links TRBV5-1 with TRBJ1-2, with unresolved D. The germline V gene has CDR1 SGHRS and CDR2 YFSETQ. V lost 0 bases and J lost 0, with 3 bases in between. The CDR3 totals 13 residues. CDR3 sequence: CASSLAANYGYTF. The CDR3 DNA is TGCGCCAGCAGCTTGGCAGCTAACTATGGCTACACCTTC.

This CDR3 is CASSSTGTGNQPQHF. CDR3 bases: TGTGCCAGCAGCTCGACAGGGACGGGCAATCAGCCCCAGCATTTT. V usage is TRBV5-6 and J usage is TRBJ1-5; 7 bases match TRBD1. Per germline, CDR1 SGHDT and CDR2 YYEEEE. The CDR3 loop spans 15 amino acids. J gave up 2 bases and V 3 bases, and 5 bases lay outside the gene matches.